This TCR beta chain was retrieved from a study of blood T cells in healthy people across ages. Overall study findings and caveats: Across the age range, TCR beta diversity per million T cells fell in a roughly linear way.

Aged roughly 6 to 95, donors were systemically healthy Caucasians from Russia. PCR was performed a second time for about 7 to 11 cycles using a sample-barcoded 5' primer and a J-beta primer mix. Each cDNA was tagged by a template-switch adaptor containing 12 random nucleotides. At least 3 million CDR3-containing paired-end reads were obtained per sample. TCRdb independently ran MiXCR on the 5' RACE reads; one entry per CDR3 protein. The table shows hundreds of thousands of distinct CDR3 sequences, with 25% to 30% occurring only once. Many counts were recorded for this clonotype. Its specificity is not known. Material: blood. The TCR sequence derives from an elderly woman in good health.

CDR3: CASSLTNRATNEKLFF. The CDR3 bases are TGCGCCAGCAGCCTAACCAACAGGGCAACTAATGAAAAACTGTTTTTT. The gene calls are TRBV4-1 and TRBJ1-4, with a weak D call TRBD1 (6 bases). Trimming removed 4 bases at V and 0 bases at J, with 12 bases between. Germline V CDR1 and CDR2: MGHRA, YSYEKL. The CDR3 is 16 amino acids.